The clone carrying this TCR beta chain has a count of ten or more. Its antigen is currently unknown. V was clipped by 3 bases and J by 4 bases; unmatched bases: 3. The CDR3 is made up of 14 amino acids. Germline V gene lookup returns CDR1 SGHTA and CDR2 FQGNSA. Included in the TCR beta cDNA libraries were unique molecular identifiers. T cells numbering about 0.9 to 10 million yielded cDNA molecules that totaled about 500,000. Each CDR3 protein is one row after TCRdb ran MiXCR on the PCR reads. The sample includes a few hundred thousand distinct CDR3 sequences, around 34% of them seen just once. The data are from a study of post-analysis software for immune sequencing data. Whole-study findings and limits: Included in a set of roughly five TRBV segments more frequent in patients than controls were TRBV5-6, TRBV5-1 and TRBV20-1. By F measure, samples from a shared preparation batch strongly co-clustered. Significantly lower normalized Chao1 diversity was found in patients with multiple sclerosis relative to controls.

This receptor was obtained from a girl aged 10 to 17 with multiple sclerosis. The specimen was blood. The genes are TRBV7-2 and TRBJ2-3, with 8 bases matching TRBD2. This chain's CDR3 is CASSLASGPDTQYF. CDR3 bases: TGTGCCAGCAGCTTGGCTAGCGGGCCAGATACGCAGTATTTT.